The 31 T cell receptor beta chains below come from one sample, sequenced in a study of Graves' ophthalmopathy and Graves' hyperthyroidism. Amplified material comprised TCR beta CDR3 regions derived from RNA transcripts. RT-PCR was first run with HTBI primers, then multiplex PCR in a second round. Using its own MiXCR run on the multiplex PCR reads, TCRdb lists one record per CDR3 protein. The repertoire consists of 150,000 to 200,000 distinct CDR3 sequences, with 39% occurring once and the leading ten covering around 9.3%. The material sequenced was peripheral blood. The receptors stem from a man younger than 40 with Graves' ophthalmopathy.

This clonotype was seen many times. V is TRBV20-1 and J is TRBJ2-7; D might be TRBD1 (6 bases). Germline V gene lookup returns CDR1 DFQATT and CDR2 SNEGSKA (reference sequence). The CDR3 consists of 15 residues. Trimming left V 5 bases short and J 0 bases short, with 17 bases between. In DNA, the CDR3 is TGCAGTGCTGCCCTCCGTAACAGGGCCTCCTACGAGCAGTACTTC. Translation gives CSAALRNRASYEQYF.

This clonotype was recorded many times. The rearrangement links TRBV19 to TRBJ2-7, with 8 bases fitting TRBD2. Germline CDR1 is LNHDA and CDR2 is SQIVND (reference sequence). V lost 3 bases, J lost 3 bases, and 7 bases stayed unmatched. This CDR3 has 15 amino acids. CDR3 DNA: TGTGCCAGTAGTATTTCCGCGGGAGGCCTCTACGAGCAGTACTTC. Amino acids: CASSISAGGLYEQYF.

This clonotype was observed many times. The rearrangement uses TRBV12-3 or TRBV12-4 and TRBJ2-1; D gene uncertain. Trimming shortened V by 5 bases and J by 5 bases, and 13 bases separated the two germline ends. The CDR3 totals 14 residues. CDR3 DNA sequence: TGTGCCAGCAGTCGACCGGGTTTAGACAATGAGCAGTTCTTC. As protein: CASSRPGLDNEQFF.

This clonotype was recorded at least ten times. V is TRBV4-2 and J is TRBJ2-7; 7 nucleotides align to TRBD2. The CDR3 loop spans 15 amino acids. V lost 0 bases to trimming and J lost 2 bases; unmatched junction nucleotides: 4. Germline V gene lookup returns CDR1 LGHNA and CDR2 YNFKEQ. CDR3 loop: CASSQDSSGPYEQYF. CDR3 sequence (DNA): TGTGCCAGCAGCCAAGATTCTAGCGGACCCTACGAGCAGTACTTC.

This clonotype was counted ten times or more. CDR3 amino acids: CASSLGTRETQYF. DNA of the CDR3: TGTGCCAGCAGCTTAGGGACAAGGGAGACCCAGTACTTC. The V and J genes are TRBV7-2 and TRBJ2-5, with a possible D match to TRBD1 (5 bases). V gave up 1 base and J gave up 5 bases, with 8 bases separating them. The CDR3 has 13 amino acids. Germline lookup yields CDR1 SGHTA and CDR2 FQGNSA. Supplemented by reference TRBV7-2 and TRBJ2-5, the full variable domain reads GAGVSQSPSNKVTEKGKDVELRCDPISGHTALYWYRQSLGQGLEFLIYFQGNSAPDKSGLPSDRFSAERTGGSVSTLTIQRTQQEDSAVYLCASSLGTRETQYFGPGTRLLVL.

The rearrangement joins TRBV12-3 or TRBV12-4 to TRBJ1-5; D is unresolved. This CDR3 has 14 residues. V lost 5 bases to trimming and J lost 0 bases, with 8 bases between them. The CDR3 DNA is TGTGCCAGCAGTCAATTTAATAGCAATCAGCCCCAGCATTTT. Residues: CASSQFNSNQPQHF.

This clonotype was counted ten times or more. V usage is TRBV6-2 or TRBV6-3 and J usage is TRBJ2-7; TRBD1 aligns across 8 bases. The germline V gene has CDR1 MNHEY and CDR2 SVGEGT. Losses at the gene ends were 0 bases for V and 1 base for J; bases not matched to a gene: 5. CDR3 length equals 16 residues. CDR3 bases: TGTGCCAGCAGTTACTCGCGGGACAGGATATCCTACGAGCAGTACTTC. Its protein product is CASSYSRDRISYEQYF.

This clonotype showed up many times. The J gene is TRBJ1-2, the V gene TRBV4-1; 7 bases are a match to TRBD1. CDR3 length: 15 amino acids. V lost 4 bases, J lost 4 bases, and 9 bases stayed unmatched. CDR1 is MGHRA and CDR2 is YSYEKL in the germline V gene. The CDR3 region has the DNA TGCGCCAGCAGCCGCGGAGAGGGGGCACTCTATGGCTACACCTTC. Translation: CASSRGEGALYGYTF.

This clonotype was counted ten times or more. The genes are TRBV29-1 and TRBJ2-7, with D possibly TRBD1 on 6 matching bases. CDR3 length equals 17 residues. Germline V gene data show CDR1 as SQVTM and CDR2 as ANQGSEA. V was trimmed by 2 bases and J by 2 bases, leaving 22 bases between them. The CDR3: CSVEKGDLTGAPYEQYF. The CDR3 DNA is TGCAGCGTTGAAAAGGGGGACCTGACAGGTGCCCCCTACGAGCAGTACTTC.

V and J are TRBV28 and TRBJ2-5; 7 positions match TRBD1. The CDR3 covers 15 residues. The trim removed 3 bases at V and 1 base at J, leaving 5 bases unmatched. Germline CDR1 MDHEN, CDR2 SYDVKM. The CDR3 DNA is TGTGCCAGCAGTTTCCTAGGGGGCCTCCAAGAGACCCAGTACTTC. Its translation: CASSFLGGLQETQYF.

This clonotype was observed at least ten times. This chain uses TRBV12-3 or TRBV12-4 with TRBJ2-2; 7 positions agree with TRBD1. The CDR3 runs to 15 residues. V lost 6 bases and J lost 6; bases outside the gene matches: 10. This chain's CDR3 is CASSRGQAGAGELFF. The CDR3 DNA reads as TGTGCCAGCAGCCGAGGACAGGCTGGGGCCGGGGAGCTGTTTTTT.

This clonotype appeared many times. V usage is TRBV19 and J usage is TRBJ2-7, with unresolved D. Germline-derived CDR1 and CDR2 are LNHDA and SQIVND (reference sequence). V was clipped by 6 bases and J by 6 bases, with 18 bases between them. The CDR3 consists of 14 residues. CDR3 DNA sequence: TGTGCCAGTAGCTTGTCGACTGTGAAGGCCGAGCAGTACTTC. This codes for CASSLSTVKAEQYF.

This clonotype showed up many times. The CDR3 spells CAGSRGQNTEAFF. The CDR3 DNA sequence: TGTGCCGGGAGTAGGGGTCAGAACACTGAAGCTTTCTTT. J is TRBJ1-1 and V is TRBV6-5; a possible D gene is TRBD1 (5 bases). Germline V gene data show CDR1 as MNHEY and CDR2 as SVGAGI. Trimming cost V 11 bases and J 1 base, with 14 bases left between them. The CDR3 runs 13 residues.

The chain employs TRBV10-3 and TRBJ1-1; 9 positions agree with TRBD1. Germline V gene data show CDR1 as ENHRY and CDR2 as SYGVKD. V was clipped by 6 bases and J by 5 bases; unmatched bases: 13. The CDR3 totals 16 residues. The CDR3 sequence is CAISDLTGTGRTEAFF. CDR3 DNA: TGTGCCATCAGCGACCTTACCGGGACAGGGAGGACTGAAGCTTTCTTT.

This clonotype showed up many times. The chain combines TRBV11-2 with TRBJ2-7; the match to TRBD2 covers 7 bases. CDR3 length equals 17 residues. Germline loops: CDR1 SGHAT, CDR2 FQNNGV. The ends lost 4 bases at V and 3 bases at J; junction bases unmatched: 15. CDR3 DNA sequence: TGTGCCAGCAGCTCCGGACTAGGACACCCAAAGGGCTACGAGCAGTACTTC. Translating it yields CASSSGLGHPKGYEQYF.

This sequence joins TRBV12-3 or TRBV12-4 and TRBJ1-5, with 10 bases that match TRBD1. This CDR3 is built from 14 residues. The V and J ends lost 4 bases and 11 bases, in that order; junction bases with no gene match: 8. The CDR3 nucleotides read TGTGCCAGCAGTTCGGACAGGGGGGTCTCGACCCAGCATTTT. The encoded protein is CASSSDRGVSTQHF.

The chain joins TRBV9 to TRBJ1-6, with 7 positions matching TRBD1. Germline V lookup: CDR1 SGDLS, CDR2 YYNGEE. The trim removed 3 bases at V and 5 bases at J, leaving 11 bases unmatched. There are 17 residues in the CDR3. The DNA for the CDR3 is TGTGCCAGCAGCGCCCCACTTGCCGGGACAGATAATTCACCCCTCCACTTT. Its translation: CASSAPLAGTDNSPLHF.

This clonotype was recorded at least ten times. This chain links TRBV28 with TRBJ2-2; possibly TRBD2 for D (6 bases). Between the trimmed V and J ends, which lost 4 bases and 7 bases, there was a span of 7 bases. CDR1 and CDR2 from the germline V gene are MDHEN and SYDVKM. The CDR3 is made up of 12 amino acids. The CDR3 sequence: CASSWGVGELFF. The CDR3 DNA is TGTGCCAGCAGTTGGGGGGTCGGGGAGCTGTTTTTT.

V is TRBV6-1 and J is TRBJ2-7; 8 positions match TRBD1. The V gene's germline CDR1 is MNHNS and CDR2 SASEGT. V gave up 1 base and J gave up 2 bases; unmatched junction bases: 4. The CDR3 extends over 15 amino acids. CDR3 nucleotides: TGTGCCAGCAGTGAAGGGACAGGGTTGACCTACGAGCAGTACTTC. Protein: CASSEGTGLTYEQYF.

The sample holds many counts of this clonotype. This chain uses TRBV7-2 with TRBJ2-2, with D possibly being TRBD2 (6 bases). CDR3 length: 15 residues. V was clipped by 4 bases and J by 5 bases, with 14 bases between them. Germline assignment: CDR1 SGHTA and CDR2 FQGNSA. The CDR3 loop is CASSSQGLVTGELFF. Written as DNA, the CDR3 is TGTGCCAGCAGCTCTCAGGGACTGGTAACCGGGGAGCTGTTTTTT.

The rearrangement joins TRBV20-1 to TRBJ2-5; no firm D call. The CDR3 covers 11 residues. V dropped 6 bases and J dropped 1 base, with 6 bases sitting between them. Germline V gene lookup returns CDR1 DFQATT and CDR2 SNEGSKA (reference sequence). The CDR3 sequence is CSAAIQETQYF. The CDR3 DNA is TGCAGTGCCGCTATCCAAGAGACCCAGTACTTC.

This sequence joins TRBV25-1 and TRBJ1-2; no firm D call. The CDR3 covers 16 residues. Germline V gene lookup returns CDR1 MGHDK and CDR2 SYGVNS. V was clipped by 5 bases and J by 4 bases, with 20 bases between them. In DNA form, the CDR3 reads TGTGCCAGCAGTATCTCAGGCCGGGCGTCCGGCTATGGCTACACCTTC. Its translation: CASSISGRASGYGYTF.

The rearrangement joins TRBV28 to TRBJ1-5; D gene unclear. V was trimmed by 5 bases and J by 2 bases, leaving 13 bases between them. This CDR3 spans 15 amino acids. Germline V gene lookup returns CDR1 MDHEN and CDR2 SYDVKM. CDR3 in amino acids: CASSTGVVGNQPQHF. For the CDR3, the DNA is TGTGCCAGCAGTACTGGGGTGGTCGGCAATCAGCCCCAGCATTTT.

In this sample, this clonotype turned up a few times. J is TRBJ1-5 and V is TRBV6-1; D gene unclear. Germline-derived CDR1 and CDR2 are MNHNS and SASEGT. The CDR3 is 14 residues long. V was clipped by 4 bases and J by 4 bases, with 11 bases between them. The CDR3 region is CASSVTAINQPQHF. The CDR3 coding sequence is TGTGCCAGCAGTGTAACTGCAATAAATCAGCCCCAGCATTTT.

This clonotype has a single count. This chain joins TRBV7-2 and TRBJ1-3; D is perhaps TRBD1 (6 bases). Germline V gene lookup returns CDR1 SGHTA and CDR2 FQGNSA. The CDR3 extends over 18 amino acids. Trimming pared 0 bases from V and 7 bases from J, leaving 22 bases between. The CDR3 DNA reads as TGTGCCAGCAGCTTAGCCCCGAGGGGGAGCGCTACGCCTAACACCATATATTTT. Translation: CASSLAPRGSATPNTIYF.

The chain recombines TRBV11-2 with TRBJ2-5; no definite D call. Germline CDR1 reads SGHAT; CDR2 reads FQNNGV. V lost 5 bases, J lost 4 bases, and 17 bases lay in between. The CDR3 covers 15 residues. The CDR3 DNA follows: TGTGCCAGCAGCACAAGAGCCAACGAACCAGAGACCCAGTACTTC. Translation gives CASSTRANEPETQYF. Filled out from reference TRBV11-2 and TRBJ2-5, the complete variable domain reads EAGVAQSPRYKIIEKRQSVAFWCNPISGHATLYWYQQILGQGPKLLIQFQNNGVVDDSQLPKDRFSAERLKGVDSTLKIQPAKLEDSAVYLCASSTRANEPETQYFGPGTRLLVL.

This clonotype was picked up a small number of times. The chain joins TRBV12-3 or TRBV12-4 to TRBJ2-5, with D possibly matching TRBD1 (6 bases). V lost 6 bases and J lost 0, with 17 bases in between. This CDR3 is built from 16 residues. The CDR3 sequence is CASSPPRDNYQETQYF. CDR3 nucleotide sequence: TGTGCCAGCAGCCCCCCCCGGGACAACTACCAAGAGACCCAGTACTTC.

This clonotype has more than one count but fewer than ten. The rearrangement links TRBV12-3 or TRBV12-4 to TRBJ2-7; 10 positions match TRBD2. The CDR3 extends over 15 amino acids. The trim removed 3 bases at V and 7 bases at J, leaving 9 bases unmatched. CDR3 sequence (DNA): TGTGCCAGCAGTTTGTCGGGGCTAGCGGGAGTTGAGCAGTACTTC. This sequence encodes CASSLSGLAGVEQYF.

This clonotype was observed many times. The chain carries TRBV4-3 and TRBJ2-5; 9 positions match TRBD1. Trimming removed 4 bases from V and 5 bases from J; junction bases left unmatched: 5. Germline CDR1 and CDR2: LGHNA and YSLEER. The CDR3 covers 14 residues. CDR3 in DNA: TGCGCCAGCAGCCCGGACAGGGGTGGGGAGACCCAGTACTTC. Amino acids: CASSPDRGGETQYF.

Ten or more counts support this clonotype. This rearrangement joins TRBV6-2 or TRBV6-3 to TRBJ2-7; D perhaps matches TRBD2 (5 bases). Germline lookup yields CDR1 MNHEY and CDR2 SVGEGT. This CDR3 region has 13 residues. The V end was cut by 1 base, the J end by 7 bases, with 11 bases between. CDR3 sequence reads: CASSYYRTGEQYF. CDR3 bases: TGTGCCAGCAGTTACTACCGCACGGGAGAGCAGTACTTC.

This clonotype was detected ten times or more. This rearrangement joins TRBV19 to TRBJ2-5; perhaps TRBD2 as D (6 bases). V shed 10 bases and J shed 5 bases, with 14 bases lying between them. CDR3 size: 12 residues. From germline, CDR1 is LNHDA and CDR2 SQIVND (reference sequence). In nucleotides, the CDR3 is TGTGCCACCAGCCCGGGAGTGGAGACCCAGTACTTC. Protein product: CATSPGVETQYF.